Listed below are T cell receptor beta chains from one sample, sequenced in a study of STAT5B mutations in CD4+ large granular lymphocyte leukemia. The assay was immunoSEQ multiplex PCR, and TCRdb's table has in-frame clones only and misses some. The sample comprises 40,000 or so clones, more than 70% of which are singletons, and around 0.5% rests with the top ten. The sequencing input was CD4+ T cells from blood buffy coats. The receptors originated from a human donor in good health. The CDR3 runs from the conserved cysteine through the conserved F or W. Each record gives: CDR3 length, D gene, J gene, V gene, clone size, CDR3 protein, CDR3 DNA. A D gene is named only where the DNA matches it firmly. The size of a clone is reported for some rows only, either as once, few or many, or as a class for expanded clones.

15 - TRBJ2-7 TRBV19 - CASTSRGESSYEQYF TGTGCCAGTACCAGCAGGGGCGAGAGCTCCTACGAGCAGTACTTC
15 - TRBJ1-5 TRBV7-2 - CASSPAWQSNQPQHF TGTGCCAGCAGCCCCGCCTGGCAATCCAATCAGCCCCAGCATTTT
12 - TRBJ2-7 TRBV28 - CASTQPRNEQYF TGTGCCAGCACCCAGCCTCGTAACGAGCAGTACTTC
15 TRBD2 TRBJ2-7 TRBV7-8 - CASSQRTSGGSEQYF TGTGCCAGCAGCCAAAGGACTAGCGGGGGAAGCGAGCAGTACTTC
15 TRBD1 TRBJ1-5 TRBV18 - CASSPGQGSNQPQHF TGTGCCAGCTCACCAGGACAGGGTAGCAATCAGCCCCAGCATTTT
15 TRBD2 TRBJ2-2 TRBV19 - CASSIAGGLGGELFF TGTGCCAGTAGTATAGCGGGAGGATTGGGCGGGGAGCTGTTTTTT
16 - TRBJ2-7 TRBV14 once CASSRGTVFRRNEQYF TGTGCCAGCAGCCGAGGGACGGTCTTTCGGCGGAACGAGCAGTACTTC
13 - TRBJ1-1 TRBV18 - CASSPEGGTEAFF TGTGCCAGCTCACCAGAAGGGGGCACTGAAGCTTTCTTT
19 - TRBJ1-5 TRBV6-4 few CASSDSIGARAFSNQPQHF TGTGCCAGCAGTGACTCGATCGGGGCTCGGGCTTTTAGCAATCAGCCCCAGCATTTT
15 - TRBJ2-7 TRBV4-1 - CASSPTSKASYEQYF TGCGCCAGCAGCCCAACATCGAAAGCCTCCTACGAGCAGTACTTC
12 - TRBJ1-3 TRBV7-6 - CASSFFGNTIYF TGTGCCAGCAGCTTCTTCGGAAACACCATATATTTT
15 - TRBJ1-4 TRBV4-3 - CASSQEHRTNEKLFF TGCGCCAGCAGCCAAGAGCACAGAACTAATGAAAAACTGTTTTTT
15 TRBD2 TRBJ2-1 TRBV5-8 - CASSARGGSYNEQFF TGTGCCAGCAGCGCTCGGGGGGGCTCATACAATGAGCAGTTCTTC
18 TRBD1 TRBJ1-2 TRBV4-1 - CASSQERAIQGTSTGYTF TGCGCCAGCAGCCAAGAGAGGGCTATACAGGGGACGTCGACTGGCTACACCTTC
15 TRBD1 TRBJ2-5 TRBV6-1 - CASFAGTGGTETQYF TGTGCCAGCTTCGCCGGGACAGGGGGCACGGAGACCCAGTACTTC
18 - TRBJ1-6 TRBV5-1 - CASSLIGRGSSYNSPLHF TGCGCCAGCAGCTTGATAGGTCGGGGGAGCTCCTATAATTCACCCCTCCACTTT
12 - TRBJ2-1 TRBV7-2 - CASSLAVGEQFF TGTGCCAGCAGCTTAGCGGTGGGTGAGCAGTTCTTC
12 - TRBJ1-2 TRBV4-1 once CASSQVLGGYTF TGCGCCAGCAGCCAAGTCCTTGGGGGCTACACCTTC
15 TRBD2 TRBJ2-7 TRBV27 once CASSPRGGVSYEQYF TGTGCCAGCAGTCCCCGGGGGGGTGTATCCTACGAGCAGTACTTC
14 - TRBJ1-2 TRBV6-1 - CASSDQRGFYGYTF TGTGCCAGCAGTGACCAGCGGGGTTTCTATGGCTACACCTTC
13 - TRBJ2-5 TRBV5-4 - CASTLGGAETQYF TGTGCCAGCACCCTGGGGGGAGCGGAGACCCAGTACTTC
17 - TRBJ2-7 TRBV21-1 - CASSKDPADRISYEQYF TGTGCCAGCAGCAAAGACCCCGCGGACCGTATCTCCTACGAGCAGTACTTC
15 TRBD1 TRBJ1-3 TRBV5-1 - CASSLQGASGNTIYF TGCGCCAGCAGCTTGCAGGGGGCGTCTGGAAACACCATATATTTT
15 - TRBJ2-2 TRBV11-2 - CASIDPWANTGELFF TGTGCCAGCATCGATCCCTGGGCAAACACCGGGGAGCTGTTTTTT
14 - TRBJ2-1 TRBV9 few CASSPQASYNEQFF TGTGCCAGCAGCCCTCAGGCGAGCTACAATGAGCAGTTCTTC
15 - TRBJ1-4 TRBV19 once CASSTPGSSDEKLFF TGTGCCAGTAGTACCCCGGGTTCATCGGATGAAAAACTGTTTTTT
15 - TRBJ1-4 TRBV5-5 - CASSLGQGSNEKLFF TGTGCCAGCAGCTTGGGGCAGGGGTCTAATGAAAAACTGTTTTTT
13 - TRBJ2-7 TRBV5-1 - CASSLEGTYEQYF TGCGCCAGCAGCTTGGAAGGGACCTACGAGCAGTACTTC
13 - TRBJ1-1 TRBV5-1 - CASSLGENTEAFF TGCGCCAGCAGCTTGGGAGAGAACACTGAAGCTTTCTTT
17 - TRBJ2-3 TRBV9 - CASSVASGAGLTDTQYF TGTGCCAGCAGCGTCGCCTCAGGGGCGGGACTCACAGATACGCAGTATTTT
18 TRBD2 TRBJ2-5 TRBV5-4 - CASRPGLAGGFVQETQYF TGTGCCAGCAGACCGGGACTAGCGGGGGGGTTCGTCCAAGAGACCCAGTACTTC
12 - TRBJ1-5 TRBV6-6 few CASSSPGQPQHF TGTGCCAGCAGTTCCCCCGGTCAGCCCCAGCATTTT
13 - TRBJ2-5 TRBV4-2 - CASSQSTGETQYF TGTGCCAGCAGCCAAAGTACCGGAGAGACCCAGTACTTC
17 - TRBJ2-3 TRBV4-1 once CASSHPTGTSSTDTQYF TGCGCCAGCAGCCATCCTACCGGGACAAGTAGCACAGATACGCAGTATTTT
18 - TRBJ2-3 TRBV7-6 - CASSLGKRAPMDTDTQYF TGTGCCAGCAGCTTGGGGAAGCGGGCTCCTATGGACACAGATACGCAGTATTTT
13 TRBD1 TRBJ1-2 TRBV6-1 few CASGDRGLDGYTF TGTGCCAGCGGCGACAGGGGGCTCGATGGCTACACCTTC
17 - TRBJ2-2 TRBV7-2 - CASSLVGSRANTGELFF TGTGCCAGCAGCTTAGTGGGTAGCAGGGCGAACACCGGGGAGCTGTTTTTT
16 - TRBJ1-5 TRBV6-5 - CASSYGGPSSNQPQHF TGTGCCAGCAGTTACGGGGGACCGAGTAGCAATCAGCCCCAGCATTTT
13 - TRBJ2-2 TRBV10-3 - CAILGTDSGELFF TGTGCCATCCTCGGTACGGACTCCGGGGAGCTGTTTTTT
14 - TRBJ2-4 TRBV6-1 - CASMETLAKNIQYF TGTGCCAGCATGGAAACTCTAGCCAAAAACATTCAGTACTTC
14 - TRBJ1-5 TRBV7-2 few CASSLEPGNQPQHF TGTGCCAGCAGCTTAGAACCAGGGAATCAGCCCCAGCATTTT
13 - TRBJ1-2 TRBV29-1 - CSVGVGANYGYTF TGCAGCGTTGGAGTGGGAGCTAACTATGGCTACACCTTC
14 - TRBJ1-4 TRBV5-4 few CASSSRDGYEKLFF TGTGCCAGCAGCTCAAGGGACGGATATGAAAAACTGTTTTTT
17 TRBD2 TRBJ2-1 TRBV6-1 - CASSEAQRGASYNEQFF TGTGCCAGCAGTGAAGCGCAGCGGGGGGCCTCCTACAATGAGCAGTTCTTC
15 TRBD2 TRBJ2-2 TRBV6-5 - CASSYGGGDTGELFF TGTGCCAGCAGTTACGGCGGGGGTGACACCGGGGAGCTGTTTTTT
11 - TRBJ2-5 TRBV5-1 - CASSFEETQYF TGCGCCAGCAGCTTCGAAGAGACCCAGTACTTC
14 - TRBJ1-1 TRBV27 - CASSDQPVNTEAFF TGTGCCAGCTCCGACCAACCCGTGAACACTGAAGCTTTCTTT
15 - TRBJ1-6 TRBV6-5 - CASSYSQAQNSPLHF TGTGCCAGCAGTTACTCACAGGCTCAAAATTCACCCCTCCACTTT